This TCR beta chain derives from a study of shared clonotypes between healthy human individuals. Overall study context: Donors had three CD4 naive, three CD4 memory, two CD8 naive and one CD8 memory plate apiece.

Assay runs were performed at deep level. Assay used: immunoSEQ multiplex PCR; TCRdb lists only in-frame clones, some missing. The sample includes about 600,000 clones, around 95% of them seen just once. Only CD45RO-negative cells positively selected for CCR7 counted as naive CD8 cells, so terminally differentiated effector memory CD45RA+ cells were excluded. About this clone itself: Antigen: not known.

Notes on the study in general: Enrolling few donors narrowed the genetic and exposure-history diversity that was represented.

CDR1 is SGHDN, CDR2 FVKESK, per germline. This CDR3 has 15 amino acids. V lost 1 base to trimming and J lost 0 bases, with 6 bases between them. This TCR was sampled from a woman between 25 and 40 years old in good health. V and J are TRBV14 and TRBJ2-2; the D is unclear. The material sequenced was naive CD8+ T cells sorted from blood. CDR3: CASSQGAANTGELFF. CDR3 nucleotides: TGTGCCAGCAGCCAAGGTGCCGCGAACACCGGGGAGCTGTTTTTT.